The 24 T cell receptor beta chains given below trace back to one sample, sequenced in a study of cytomegalovirus exposure and HLA in healthy donors. With 60 Vbeta and 13 Jbeta primers, the PCR was carried out. The repertoire was sequenced with immunoSEQ multiplex PCR; TCRdb's copy has only in-frame clones and lacks some. The sample records about 140,000 clones, around 86% being singletons. The sequenced sample was PBMCs. The receptors were gathered from a female donor in good health and CMV-seronegative.

The chain employs TRBV29-1 and TRBJ1-1; the match to TRBD1 covers 7 bases. Trimming removed 7 bases from V and 1 base from J; junction bases left unmatched: 0. CDR3 length: 11 amino acids. Germline V CDR1 and CDR2: SQVTM, ANQGSEA. The CDR3 DNA reads TGCAGCGGACAGGGGAACACTGAAGCTTTCTTT. Its protein is CSGQGNTEAFF.

The gene calls are TRBV7-3 and TRBJ2-7; D is possibly TRBD2 (5 bases). Trimming removed 5 bases from V and 6 bases from J, with 17 bases in between. Germline assignment: CDR1 SGHTA and CDR2 FQGTGA. This CDR3 has 14 amino acids. This CDR3 reads CASSPGIARGEQYF. The CDR3 DNA reads as TGTGCCAGCAGCCCGGGAATTGCCCGGGGCGAGCAGTACTTC. Using reference TRBV7-3 and TRBJ2-7 for the parts outside the CDR3, the full variable domain is GAGVSQTPSNKVTEKGKYVELRCDPISGHTALYWYRQSLGQGPEFLIYFQGTGAADDSGLPNDRFFAVRPEGSVSTLKIQRTERGDSAVYLCASSPGIARGEQYFGPGTRLTVT.

A note on this clone: A junction boundary mismatches the germline segment, possibly from a read error. The chain links TRBV6-5 to TRBJ2-7, with 14 bases lining up with TRBD2. This CDR3 has 16 residues. CDR1 MNHEY and CDR2 SVGAGI come from the germline V gene. The CDR3 sequence is CASSNSKGLAGAEQYF. In nucleotides, the CDR3 is TGTGCCAGCAGTAACTCAAAGGGACTAGCGGGAGCCGAGCAGTACTTC.

V gene TRBV30 combines with J gene TRBJ2-7; the D gene is possibly TRBD2 (6 bases). The CDR3 is 13 residues long. Trimming shortened V by 0 bases and J by 0 bases, and 6 bases separated the two germline ends. Germline V lookup: CDR1 GTSNPN, CDR2 SVGIG (reference sequence). The CDR3 sequence is CAWSVLASYEQYF. DNA for the CDR3: TGTGCCTGGAGTGTACTAGCCTCCTACGAGCAGTACTTC.

V usage is TRBV28 and J usage is TRBJ2-7; D uncertain. The germline V gene encodes CDR1 MDHEN and CDR2 SYDVKM. V lost 2 bases to trimming and J lost 4 bases, with 18 bases between them. This CDR3 region has 16 residues. The CDR3 DNA sequence: TGTGCCAGCAGTTTAGTCGCCCTATCTTTTTCTTACGAGCAGTACTTC. Translated, it gives CASSLVALSFSYEQYF.

The chain is built from TRBV6-6 and TRBJ2-7; 8 bases line up with TRBD1. CDR1 is MNHNY, CDR2 SVGAGI, per germline (reference sequence). With V trimmed by 6 bases and J by 4 bases, 11 bases remained unmatched. This CDR3 has 15 amino acids. In DNA form, the CDR3 reads TGTGCCAGCAGAAACCAAAAGGACAGGGTTTACGAGCAGTACTTC. Translation: CASRNQKDRVYEQYF.

The rearrangement uses TRBV5-4 and TRBJ2-1; D gene uncertain. Per the germline V gene, CDR1 is SGHNT and CDR2 is YYREEE (reference sequence). This CDR3 comprises 12 residues. V was pared by 5 bases and J by 8 bases, with 11 bases between. CDR3 loop: CASSSVRYEQFF. The CDR3 DNA reads as TGTGCCAGCAGTTCCGTCAGATATGAGCAGTTCTTC. The full variable domain, completed using reference TRBV5-4 and TRBJ2-1, is ETGVTQSPTHLIKTRGQQVTLRCSSQSGHNTVSWYQQALGQGPQFIFQYYREEENGRGNFPPRFSGLQFPNYSSELNVNALELDDSALYLCASSSVRYEQFFGPGTRLTVL.

This clone was observed a few times. The genes are TRBV6-5 and TRBJ1-5; D is unresolved. The CDR3 has 14 residues. Per the germline V gene, CDR1 is MNHEY and CDR2 is SVGAGI. With 6 bases removed from V and 0 bases from J, the gap between germline ends came to 9 bases. The DNA of the CDR3 is TGTGCCAGCAGGGGCACCTATAGCAATCAGCCCCAGCATTTT. This gives the protein CASRGTYSNQPQHF.

The V gene is TRBV30, the J gene TRBJ2-1, with 8 positions matching TRBD2. The ends lost 6 bases at V and 6 bases at J; junction bases unmatched: 13. In germline, CDR1 is GTSNPN, CDR2 SVGIG (reference sequence). This CDR3 has 15 amino acids. The CDR3 protein is CACPTQGLGGNEQFF. Here the CDR3 DNA reads TGTGCCTGTCCAACCCAGGGACTAGGTGGCAATGAGCAGTTCTTC.

The genes are TRBV5-8 and TRBJ2-7; 14 nucleotides line up with TRBD2. Looked up from germline, CDR1 is SGHTS and CDR2 is YDEGEE. CDR3 size: 17 residues. V trimming: 0 bases; J trimming: 4 bases; junction bases outside the gene matches: 6. The CDR3 protein is CASSLVGTSGSDYEQYF. The CDR3 coding sequence is TGTGCCAGCAGCTTGGTTGGGACTAGCGGGAGCGATTACGAGCAGTACTTC. Together with reference TRBV5-8 and TRBJ2-7, the CDR3 gives the full variable domain: EAGVTQSPTHLIKTRGQQATLRCSPISGHTSVYWYQQALGLGLQFLLWYDEGEERNRGNFPPRFSGRQFPNYSSELNVNALELEDSALYLCASSLVGTSGSDYEQYFGPGTRLTVT.

This rearrangement joins TRBV29-1 to TRBJ2-2; 9 positions agree with TRBD1. This CDR3 has 15 amino acids. Germline lookup yields CDR1 SQVTM and CDR2 ANQGSEA. J lost 2 bases, V lost 3 bases, and 4 bases had no gene match. CDR3 protein: CSVEKGQGNTGELFF. The DNA of the CDR3 is TGCAGCGTTGAGAAGGGACAGGGTAACACCGGGGAGCTGTTTTTT.

This chain joins TRBV7-3 and TRBJ2-7; a weak D match, TRBD2 (6 bases). The CDR3 spans 13 residues. CDR1 and CDR2 (germline): SGHTA, FQGTGA. V shed 2 bases and J shed 6 bases, with 11 bases lying between them. The CDR3 DNA sequence: TGTGCCAGCAGCTTAGTTCTGGGGGGCGAGCAGTACTTC. Its translation: CASSLVLGGEQYF.

This sequence joins TRBV6-5 and TRBJ2-1; D is ambiguous. This CDR3 is 15 amino acids long. V lost 4 bases, J lost 2 bases, and 12 bases lay in between. Per the germline V gene, CDR1 is MNHEY and CDR2 is SVGAGI. The CDR3 sequence: CASSFSQSPYNEQFF. For the CDR3, the DNA is TGTGCCAGCAGTTTTAGTCAAAGCCCCTACAATGAGCAGTTCTTC.

This clone showed up just a few times. This rearrangement joins TRBV4-1 to TRBJ1-1; D is uncertain. This CDR3 has 15 amino acids. The V and J ends lost 0 bases and 1 base respectively, with 9 bases between them. Germline V gives CDR1 MGHRA, CDR2 YSYEKL. CDR3 sequence: CASSQDRSGNTEAFF. The CDR3 nucleotides read TGCGCCAGCAGCCAAGATCGCTCGGGGAACACTGAAGCTTTCTTT.

For this clone: The sample carries other DNA sequences with the same CDR3. The chain carries TRBV4-1 and TRBJ2-1, with 10 bases aligning to TRBD2. Per germline, CDR1 MGHRA and CDR2 YSYEKL. This CDR3 contains 16 residues. V gave up 1 base and J gave up 1 base; unmatched junction bases: 1. DNA of the CDR3: TGCGCCAGCAGCCAAGGGACTAGCGGTTCCTACAATGAGCAGTTCTTC. It encodes CASSQGTSGSYNEQFF.

The chain has TRBV29-1 and TRBJ2-7; D perhaps matches TRBD2 (6 bases). This CDR3 has 14 amino acids. CDR1 SQVTM and CDR2 ANQGSEA come from the germline V gene. V was trimmed by 4 bases and J by 3 bases, leaving 16 bases between them. The CDR3: CSVAGGQPIYEQYF. The CDR3 nucleotides read TGCAGCGTTGCAGGAGGGCAGCCAATCTACGAGCAGTACTTC.

The CDR3 nucleotides read TGTGCCAGCAGCTTAACGATTGGCGGGGCCAACGTCCTGACTTTC. This sequence encodes CASSLTIGGANVLTF. The chain employs TRBV7-9 and TRBJ2-6, with unresolved D. CDR3 size: 15 residues. Between the trimmed V and J ends, which lost 2 bases and 4 bases, there was a span of 9 bases. Germline CDR1 reads SEHNR; CDR2 reads FQNEAQ (reference sequence).

The chain combines TRBV4-1 with TRBJ1-2, with 9 positions matching TRBD1. Germline assignment: CDR1 MGHRA and CDR2 YSYEKL. The length of the CDR3 is 14 residues. The junction had 7 bases not matched to a gene; V was cut back by 1 base and J by 10 bases. The CDR3 DNA sequence: TGCGCCAGCAGCCAAGTCACAGGGGGCGCGGTCTACACCTTC. Translating gives CASSQVTGGAVYTF.

The rearrangement uses TRBV5-4 and TRBJ1-1; 7 bases align to TRBD1. Unmatched junction bases numbered 4, after V lost 5 bases and J lost 0 bases. Looked up from germline, CDR1 is SGHNT and CDR2 is YYREEE (reference sequence). The CDR3 is made up of 14 amino acids. The CDR3 bases are TGTGCCAGCAGAGCGGACAGGCTGAACACTGAAGCTTTCTTT. Amino acid sequence: CASRADRLNTEAFF.

The V gene is TRBV4-2, the J gene TRBJ2-6; D unresolved. The germline CDR1 and CDR2 sequences are LGHNA and YNFKEQ. This CDR3 comprises 16 residues. V dropped 0 bases and J dropped 0 bases, with 6 bases sitting between them. CDR3 amino acids: CASSQESSSGANVLTF. For the CDR3, the DNA is TGTGCCAGCAGCCAAGAGTCCAGCTCTGGGGCCAACGTCCTGACTTTC.

The rearrangement uses TRBV28 and TRBJ1-2; D gene uncertain. The ends were cut back, 3 bases at V and 7 bases at J, with 9 bases in the middle. The CDR3 has 12 residues. Germline V gene sequence: CDR1 MDHEN, CDR2 SYDVKM. CDR3 DNA sequence: TGTGCCAGCAGTTTTTCTTTCGGTGGCTACACCTTC. It yields the protein CASSFSFGGYTF.

The rearrangement uses TRBV7-9 and TRBJ2-7, with 7 nucleotides matching TRBD2. Germline CDR1 reads SEHNR; CDR2 reads FQNEAQ (reference sequence). Losses at the gene ends were 4 bases for V and 0 bases for J; bases not matched to a gene: 0. The CDR3 extends over 13 amino acids. The CDR3 DNA sequence: TGTGCCAGCAGCTGGGACTACTCCTACGAGCAGTACTTC. Its translation: CASSWDYSYEQYF. Full variable domain (outside the CDR3, taken from reference TRBV7-9 and TRBJ2-7): DTGVSQNPRHKITKRGQNVTFRCDPISEHNRLYWYRQTLGQGPEFLTYFQNEAQLEKSRLLSDRFSAERPKGSFSTLEIQRTEQGDSAMYLCASSWDYSYEQYFGPGTRLTVT.

The chain employs TRBV29-1 and TRBJ1-4, with 7 positions matching TRBD1. Germline values: CDR1 SQVTM, CDR2 ANQGSEA. Trimming at V came to 3 bases and at J to 4 bases, leaving 2 bases not matched to a gene. The CDR3 extends over 13 amino acids. CDR3 in amino acids: CSVERDSNEKLFF. The CDR3 region has the DNA TGCAGCGTTGAGCGGGACAGTAATGAAAAACTGTTTTTT.

The V and J genes are TRBV5-1 and TRBJ2-5; 8 positions agree with TRBD2. Gene TRBJ2-7 matches the end of the DNA better, so the J call may be wrong. Germline loops: CDR1 SGHRS, CDR2 YFSETQ. This CDR3 is built from 14 residues. CDR3 coding DNA: TGCGCCAGCAGCTTGGGGGCGGGAGGTGGCGAGCAGTACTTC. This gives the protein CASSLGAGGGEQYF.